The TCR beta chain described here comes from a study of blood T cell repertoires in COVID-19. Some clones are missing from TCRdb's copy, which holds only in-frame ones; the method was immunoSEQ multiplex PCR. The table includes fewer than 75,000 clones, 86% detected once. Germline assignment: CDR1 KGHSH and CDR2 LQKENI. The ends lost 3 bases at V and 2 bases at J; junction bases unmatched: 2. The CDR3 extends over 16 amino acids. Sequencing used peripheral blood. The sequence came from a middle-aged man with active COVID-19. The chain has TRBV18 and TRBJ2-3; 13 nucleotides agree with TRBD2. CDR3 region: CASSPGTSGATDTQYF. CDR3 in DNA: TGTGCCAGCTCACCCGGGACTAGCGGGGCCACAGATACGCAGTATTTT.